This T cell receptor (beta chain) was found in a study of blood T cell repertoires in COVID-19. Study-level information: COVID-19 samples from acute and convalescent phases originated in the United States, Italy and Spain. Sources were T cells, B-cell-depleted T cells, or PBMCs; the material itself was cDNA or gDNA.

Per the original methods: Scientists estimated how many nucleated cells there were by amplifying reference gene primers. Profiling relied on immunoSEQ multiplex PCR, and the TCRdb table lists in-frame clones only, not all of them. The V and J calls and clone size were taken over from that table, and D and trimming were inferred from the DNA. The table lists around 270,000 clones, approximately 80% of them singletons. Germline V gene lookup returns CDR1 SEHNR and CDR2 FQNEAQ (reference sequence). The CDR3 runs to 12 residues. Trimming stripped 3 bases from V and 7 bases from J, with 9 bases between. The sequencing input was peripheral blood. The chain is built from TRBV7-9 and TRBJ1-1; D unresolved. The TCR comes from a man aged 55 to 69 with acute or convalescent COVID-19. The CDR3 bases are TGTGCCAGCAGCTTCGGAGAGAATGAAGCTTTCTTT. It specifies CASSFGENEAFF.